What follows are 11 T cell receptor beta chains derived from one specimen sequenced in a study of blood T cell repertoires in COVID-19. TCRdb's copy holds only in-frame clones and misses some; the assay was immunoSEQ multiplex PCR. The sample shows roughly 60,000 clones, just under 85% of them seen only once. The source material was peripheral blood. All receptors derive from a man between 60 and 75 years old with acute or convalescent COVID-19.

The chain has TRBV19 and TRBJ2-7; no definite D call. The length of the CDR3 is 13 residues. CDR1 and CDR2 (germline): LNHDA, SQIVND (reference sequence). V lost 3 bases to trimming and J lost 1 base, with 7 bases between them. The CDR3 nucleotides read TGTGCCAGTAGTATTTCTCCTTCCTACGAGCAGTACTTC. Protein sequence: CASSISPSYEQYF.

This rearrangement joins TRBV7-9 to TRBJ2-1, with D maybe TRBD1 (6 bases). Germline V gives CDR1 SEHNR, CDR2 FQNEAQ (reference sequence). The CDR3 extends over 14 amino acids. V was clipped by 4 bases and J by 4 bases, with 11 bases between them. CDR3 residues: CASSSGQEYNEQFF. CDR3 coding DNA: TGTGCCAGCAGCTCGGGACAAGAATACAATGAGCAGTTCTTC. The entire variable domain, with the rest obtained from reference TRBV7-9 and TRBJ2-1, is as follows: DTGVSQNPRHKITKRGQNVTFRCDPISEHNRLYWYRQTLGQGPEFLTYFQNEAQLEKSRLLSDRFSAERPKGSFSTLEIQRTEQGDSAMYLCASSSGQEYNEQFFGPGTRLTVL.

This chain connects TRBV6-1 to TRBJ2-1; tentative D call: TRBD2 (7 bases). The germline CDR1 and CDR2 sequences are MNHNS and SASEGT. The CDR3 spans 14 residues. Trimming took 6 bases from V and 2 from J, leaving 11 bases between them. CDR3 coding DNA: TGTGCCAGCAGCCGGGGGGCGACCTACAATGAGCAGTTCTTC. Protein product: CASSRGATYNEQFF.

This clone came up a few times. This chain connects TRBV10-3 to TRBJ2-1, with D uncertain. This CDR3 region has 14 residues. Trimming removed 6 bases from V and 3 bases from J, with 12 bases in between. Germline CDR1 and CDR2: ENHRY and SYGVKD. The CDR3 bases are TGTGCCATCAGCCCCGGTGGTTTCTACAATGAGCAGTTCTTC. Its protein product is CAISPGGFYNEQFF.

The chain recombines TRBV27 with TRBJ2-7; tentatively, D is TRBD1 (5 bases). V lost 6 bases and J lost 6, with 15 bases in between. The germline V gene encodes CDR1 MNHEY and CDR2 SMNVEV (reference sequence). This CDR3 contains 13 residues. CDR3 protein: CASRTPGRGEQYF. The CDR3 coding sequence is TGTGCCAGCAGGACTCCAGGGCGAGGCGAGCAGTACTTC.

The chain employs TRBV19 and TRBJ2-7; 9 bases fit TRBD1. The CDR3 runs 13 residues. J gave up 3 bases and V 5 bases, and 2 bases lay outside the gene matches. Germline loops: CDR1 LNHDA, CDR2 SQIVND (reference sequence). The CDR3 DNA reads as TGTGCCAGTAGTTCGGGACAGGGCTACGAGCAGTACTTC. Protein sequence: CASSSGQGYEQYF.

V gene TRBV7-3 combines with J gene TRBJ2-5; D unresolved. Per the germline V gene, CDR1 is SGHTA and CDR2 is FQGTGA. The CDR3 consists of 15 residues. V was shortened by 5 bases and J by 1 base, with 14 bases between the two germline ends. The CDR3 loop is CASSATSGFQETQYF. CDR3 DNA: TGTGCCAGCAGCGCCACTTCAGGATTCCAAGAGACCCAGTACTTC.

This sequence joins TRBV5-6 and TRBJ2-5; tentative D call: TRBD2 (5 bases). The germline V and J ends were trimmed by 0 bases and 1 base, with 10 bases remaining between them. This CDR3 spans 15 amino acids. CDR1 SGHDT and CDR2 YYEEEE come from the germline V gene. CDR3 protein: CASSLVTRGQETQYF. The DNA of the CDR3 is TGTGCCAGCAGCTTGGTCACTAGAGGCCAAGAGACCCAGTACTTC.

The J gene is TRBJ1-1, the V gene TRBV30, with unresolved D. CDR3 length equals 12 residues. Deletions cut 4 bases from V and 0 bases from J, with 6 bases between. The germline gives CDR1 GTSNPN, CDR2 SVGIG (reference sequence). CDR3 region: CAWNSLNTEAFF. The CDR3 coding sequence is TGTGCCTGGAACAGTCTGAACACTGAAGCTTTCTTT. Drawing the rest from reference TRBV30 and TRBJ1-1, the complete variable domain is SQTIHQWPATLVQPVGSPLSLECTVEGTSNPNLYWYRQAAGRGLQLLFYSVGIGQISSEVPQNLSASRPQDRQFILSSKKLLLSDSGFYLCAWNSLNTEAFFGQGTRLTVV.

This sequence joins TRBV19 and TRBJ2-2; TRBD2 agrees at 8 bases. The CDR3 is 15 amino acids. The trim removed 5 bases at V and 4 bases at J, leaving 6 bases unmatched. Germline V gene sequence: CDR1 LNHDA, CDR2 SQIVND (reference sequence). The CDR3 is CASSPAGAFTGELFF. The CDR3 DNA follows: TGTGCCAGTAGTCCAGCGGGGGCGTTCACCGGGGAGCTGTTTTTT.

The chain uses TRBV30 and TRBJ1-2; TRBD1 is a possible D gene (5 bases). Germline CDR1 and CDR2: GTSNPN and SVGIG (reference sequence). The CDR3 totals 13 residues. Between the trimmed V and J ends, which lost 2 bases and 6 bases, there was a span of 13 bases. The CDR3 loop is CAWSLGDSHGYTF. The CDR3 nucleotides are TGTGCCTGGAGTCTAGGCGACAGTCATGGCTACACCTTC.